These T cell receptor beta chains were read from a single sample in a study of cytomegalovirus exposure and HLA in healthy donors. The protocol was immunoSEQ multiplex PCR, while the TCRdb copy is restricted to in-frame clones and leaves out a portion. Of more than 150,000 clones in the sample, more than 65% were seen once. Sequencing was carried out using PBMCs. These receptors were obtained from a woman in her twenties or thirties in good health and CMV-seropositive. Both conserved end residues are part of each CDR3. The D gene is left open where the match is weak. Some rows have no size entry. The others give once, few or many, or a class for an expanded clone.

TRBV27	.	TRBJ1-4	few	CASSLRPGMRGEKLFF	TGTGCCAGCAGTTTACGTCCGGGTATGAGAGGGGAAAAACTGTTTTTT
TRBV11-3	.	TRBJ2-7	.	CASSLGSRVEYEQYF	TGTGCCAGCAGCTTAGGTTCCAGGGTTGAGTACGAGCAGTACTTC
TRBV7-6	.	TRBJ2-5	once	CASSLGTGGRETQYF	TGTGCCAGCAGCTTGGGTACCGGGGGGCGGGAGACCCAGTACTTC
TRBV11-3	.	TRBJ1-6	.	CASSLPGRQGPNSPLHF	TGTGCCAGCAGCTTACCCGGCCGGCAGGGGCCAAATTCACCCCTCCACTTT
TRBV15	.	TRBJ2-1	few	CATSRAWRTERNEQFF	TGTGCCACCAGCAGAGCGTGGCGGACAGAGCGCAATGAGCAGTTCTTC
TRBV7-8	.	TRBJ1-1	.	CASSLYRVNTEAFF	TGTGCCAGCAGCTTATACAGAGTGAACACTGAAGCTTTCTTT
TRBV7-3	.	TRBJ2-6	.	CASSPNRDTVASGANVLTF	TGTGCCAGCAGCCCGAACCGGGACACGGTGGCCTCTGGGGCCAACGTCCTGACTTTC
TRBV5-4	.	TRBJ2-1	.	CASSLGSLGYNEQFF	TGTGCCAGCAGCTTGGGTAGCCTTGGATACAATGAGCAGTTCTTC
TRBV5-1	.	TRBJ2-5	.	CASSLADRPQETQYF	TGCGCCAGCAGCTTGGCCGACAGGCCTCAAGAGACCCAGTACTTC
TRBV4-3	.	TRBJ1-5	.	CASSQEWTGNQPQHF	TGCGCCAGCAGCCAAGAATGGACAGGCAATCAGCCCCAGCATTTT
TRBV7-2	TRBD2	TRBJ2-2	.	CASSLGGLAGRSNTGELFF	TGTGCCAGCAGCTTAGGGGGACTAGCGGGGCGATCGAACACCGGGGAGCTGTTTTTT
TRBV7-9	.	TRBJ2-6	.	CASSLAVSGGANVLTF	TGTGCCAGCAGCTTAGCCGTTTCGGGGGGGGCCAACGTCCTGACTTTC
TRBV5-1	TRBD2	TRBJ2-5	few	CASSPEAGGGETQYF	TGCGCCAGCAGCCCGGAGGCGGGGGGTGGCGAGACCCAGTACTTC
TRBV2	TRBD1	TRBJ1-4	.	CASTQGALGKLFF	TGTGCCAGCACCCAGGGGGCGCTGGGAAAACTGTTTTTT
TRBV9	TRBD1	TRBJ1-2	.	CASSDRGSGYTF	TGTGCCAGCAGCGACAGGGGGAGCGGCTACACCTTC
TRBV5-4	TRBD1	TRBJ2-7	.	CASSPGDRPYEQYF	TGTGCCAGCAGCCCCGGGGACAGACCCTACGAGCAGTACTTC
TRBV12-5	TRBD2	TRBJ2-3	once	CASASTSATDTQYF	TGTGCTAGTGCCTCGACTAGCGCCACAGATACGCAGTATTTT
TRBV2	TRBD1	TRBJ2-7	.	CASKLLAGGGEQYF	TGTGCCAGCAAGCTGTTGGCAGGGGGTGGCGAGCAGTACTTC
TRBV5-5	TRBD1	TRBJ1-5	.	CASSPQGARSNQPQHF	TGTGCCAGCAGCCCTCAGGGGGCGCGGAGCAATCAGCCCCAGCATTTT
TRBV28	.	TRBJ1-2	.	CASITGNYGYTF	TGTGCCAGTATCACGGGAAACTATGGCTACACCTTC
TRBV6-5	.	TRBJ1-2	.	CATTGLGYGYTF	TGTGCCACTACAGGTTTAGGGTATGGCTACACCTTC
TRBV5-6	.	TRBJ1-5	few	CASSLATQGIDNQPQHF	TGTGCCAGCAGCTTGGCCACACAGGGCATTGACAATCAGCCCCAGCATTTT
TRBV19	.	TRBJ2-7	.	CASSIEPTDEQYF	TGTGCCAGTAGTATTGAGCCCACCGACGAGCAGTACTTC
TRBV28	.	TRBJ2-5	.	CASSYGGPETQYF	TGTGCCAGCAGCTACGGGGGGCCGGAGACCCAGTACTTC
TRBV6-6	.	TRBJ2-2	.	CASSYSQGGSSGELFF	TGTGCCAGCAGTTACTCGCAGGGGGGCTCGTCCGGGGAGCTGTTTTTT
TRBV28	.	TRBJ2-7	few	CASSLGSISYEQYF	TGTGCCAGCAGTTTAGGCAGTATTTCCTACGAGCAGTACTTC
TRBV11-2	.	TRBJ2-3	.	CASSNWDSTDTQYF	TGTGCCAGCAGCAACTGGGACTCCACAGATACGCAGTATTTT
TRBV30	.	TRBJ2-2	.	CAWSRGSWPSNTGELFF	TGTGCCTGGAGTCGCGGGTCGTGGCCCTCGAACACCGGGGAGCTGTTTTTT
TRBV4-3	TRBD1	TRBJ1-1	.	CASSPRDRVGDTEAFF	TGCGCCAGCAGCCCCCGGGACAGGGTGGGGGACACTGAAGCTTTCTTT
TRBV7-8	.	TRBJ1-2	.	CASSLEGRDGYTF	TGTGCCAGCAGCTTAGAAGGCCGGGATGGCTACACCTTC
TRBV6-6	TRBD1	TRBJ1-1	.	CASRPDRPEAFF	TGTGCCAGCAGGCCGGACAGGCCTGAAGCTTTCTTT
TRBV11-2	.	TRBJ2-1	.	CASSFRGVNYNEQFF	TGTGCCAGCAGCTTTCGCGGGGTCAACTACAATGAGCAGTTCTTC
TRBV6-5	.	TRBJ2-7	.	CATARDSSSYEQYF	TGTGCCACTGCCCGGGACTCGAGCTCCTACGAGCAGTACTTC
TRBV2	TRBD1	TRBJ2-1	.	CAIRDRDLSEQFF	TGTGCCATCCGGGACAGGGATTTAAGTGAGCAGTTCTTC
TRBV28	TRBD1	TRBJ1-2	.	CASSPDRGYYGYTF	TGTGCCAGCAGTCCCGACAGGGGATACTATGGCTACACCTTC
TRBV5-6	.	TRBJ1-4	.	CAGSLRGGDEKLFF	TGTGCCGGCAGCTTGAGAGGGGGGGATGAAAAACTGTTTTTT
TRBV15	.	TRBJ2-7	.	CATSRDNGVLYEQYF	TGTGCCACCAGCAGAGATAACGGGGTTTTGTACGAGCAGTACTTC
TRBV11-3	TRBD1	TRBJ2-3	.	CASSPRQGGTDTQYF	TGTGCCAGCAGTCCCAGACAGGGGGGCACAGATACGCAGTATTTT
TRBV4-3	TRBD2	TRBJ2-3	.	CASSQASHLAGATDTQYF	TGCGCCAGCAGCCAGGCCTCCCATCTAGCGGGGGCCACAGATACGCAATATTTT
TRBV6-1	.	TRBJ2-1	few	CASSEIGGAGNEQFF	TGTGCCAGCAGTGAAATAGGGGGGGCGGGTAATGAGCAGTTCTTC
TRBV6-5	.	TRBJ1-6	.	CASRQGQYNSPLHF	TGTGCCAGCAGACAGGGCCAGTATAATTCACCCCTCCACTTT
TRBV7-2	.	TRBJ1-2	once	CASSAGGVYGYTF	TGTGCCAGCAGCGCGGGGGGTGTCTATGGCTACACCTTC
TRBV7-9	TRBD1	TRBJ1-4	few	CASSLTGKWANEKLFF	TGTGCCAGCAGTTTGACAGGGAAGTGGGCTAATGAAAAACTGTTTTTT
TRBV19	.	TRBJ1-5	.	CASSIDKGRGQPQHF	TGTGCCAGTAGTATAGATAAGGGCAGGGGTCAGCCCCAGCATTTT
TRBV15	TRBD2	TRBJ2-5	.	CATSSGTSGGAYQETQYF	TGTGCCACCAGCAGTGGGACTAGCGGGGGGGCGTACCAAGAGACCCAGTACTTC
TRBV7-2	.	TRBJ2-4	.	CASSSGGVNIQYF	TGTGCCAGCAGCTCCGGGGGTGTAAACATTCAGTACTTC
TRBV27	.	TRBJ2-3	.	CASSLPNSPDTQYF	TGTGCCAGCAGTTTACCCAACTCCCCAGATACGCAGTATTTT